This T cell receptor beta chain was found in a study of PD-1 blockade in classical Hodgkin lymphoma. Study-level points and caveats: Baseline diversity resembling that of newly diagnosed patients was seen in complete responders. CD4+ but not CD8+ TCR diversity rose significantly by C4D1.

For this clone: Its antigen is unknown.

CDR3 size: 15 residues. Germline CDR1 GTSNPN, CDR2 SVGIG (reference sequence). V shed 2 bases, J shed 0 bases, and the junction held 5 bases outside the gene matches. Assay used: immunoSEQ multiplex PCR; TCRdb lists only in-frame clones, some missing. The sample shows more than 90,000 clones, around 88% of them seen only once. All the patients suffered relapse after autologous stem cell transplantation, and brentuximab vedotin exposure differed. This sequence joins TRBV30 and TRBJ2-7; 9 bases align to TRBD2. Sequencing was performed on peripheral blood mononuclear cells (PBMCs), taken before the second cycle of nivolumab. This sequence originates from a human donor with classical Hodgkin lymphoma. CDR3: CAWSPLAGSSYEQYF. As DNA, the CDR3 is TGTGCCTGGAGTCCCCTAGCGGGGTCCTCCTACGAGCAGTACTTC.